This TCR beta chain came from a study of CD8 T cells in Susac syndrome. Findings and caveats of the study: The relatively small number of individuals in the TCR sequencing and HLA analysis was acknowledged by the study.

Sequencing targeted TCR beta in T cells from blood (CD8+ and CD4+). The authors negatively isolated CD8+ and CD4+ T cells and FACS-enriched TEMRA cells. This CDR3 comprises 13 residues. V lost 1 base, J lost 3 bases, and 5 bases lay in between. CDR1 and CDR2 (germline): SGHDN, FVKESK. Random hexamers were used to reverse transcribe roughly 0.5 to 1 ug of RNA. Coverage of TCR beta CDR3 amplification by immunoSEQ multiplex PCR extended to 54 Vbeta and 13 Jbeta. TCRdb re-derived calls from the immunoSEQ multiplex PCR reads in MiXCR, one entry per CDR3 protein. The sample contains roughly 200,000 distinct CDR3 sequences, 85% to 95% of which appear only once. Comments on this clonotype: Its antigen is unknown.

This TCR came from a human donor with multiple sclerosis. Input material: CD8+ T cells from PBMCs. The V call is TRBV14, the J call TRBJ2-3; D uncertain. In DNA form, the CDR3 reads TGTGCCAGCAGCCAAGCCTTAACAGATACGCAGTATTTT. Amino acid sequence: CASSQALTDTQYF.